This note documents a single T cell receptor beta chain sequence. Losses at the gene ends were 1 base for V and 5 bases for J; bases not matched to a gene: 8. CDR3 length: 17 residues. The germline gives CDR1 SGHAT, CDR2 FQNNGV. This sample stems from a study of cytomegalovirus exposure and HLA in healthy donors. PCR used 60 Vbeta primers and 13 Jbeta primers. Generated by immunoSEQ multiplex PCR, the TCRdb table keeps only in-frame clones and is missing some. The sample records under 150,000 clones, about 70% being singletons. This TCR derives from a woman aged 55-69 years in good health and CMV-seropositive. V gene TRBV11-2 combines with J gene TRBJ2-3; TRBD2 matches at 11 bases. The sample consisted of PBMCs. The CDR3 protein is CASSLAALAGGGDTQYF. In DNA, the CDR3 is TGTGCCAGCAGCTTAGCAGCCTTAGCGGGGGGGGGAGATACGCAGTATTTT.